This TCR beta chain was captured by sequencing in a study of shared T cell receptors in the human thymus. The protocol was immunoSEQ multiplex PCR, while the TCRdb copy is restricted to in-frame clones and leaves out a portion. The sample has roughly 560,000 clones, around 78% seen once; the top ten hold about 0.013%. This CDR3 region has 16 residues. V shed 0 bases and J shed 6 bases, with 15 bases lying between them. Looked up from germline, CDR1 is SGHDT and CDR2 is YYEEEE. This sample was shared with a second study, whose subject was human thymus T cells. As that report states: The study used thymus tissue resected during corrective heart surgery. Thymic as well as blood repertoires seemed to favor certain V and J genes unevenly. Thymic repertoires of unrelated individuals were reported in related research to overlap highly.

This receptor was obtained from a boy under three years old with a congenital heart defect. J is TRBJ2-2 and V is TRBV5-6, with TRBD2 as a possible D gene (6 bases). Sample: thymocytes. The DNA for the CDR3 is TGTGCCAGCAGCTTGGAGAGGGGAGGTGTGGCCGGGGAGCTGTTTTTT. It specifies CASSLERGGVAGELFF.